Included here is one T cell receptor beta chain sequence, with context. Its antigen is unidentified. These data belong to a study of cytomegalovirus exposure and HLA in healthy donors. Background on the study: The same platform as the roughly 670 first-cohort repertoires was used for the roughly 130 validation repertoires, a later analysis reported. General study findings and limits: The authors listed 164 TCR beta chains as cytomegalovirus-associated. Published work reported that the classifier diagnosed cytomegalovirus status with high specificity and sensitivity. Many donors carried some public TCRs, although rarity characterized most TCR sequences.

Trimming pared 5 bases from V and 4 bases from J, leaving 15 bases between. The CDR3 has 14 amino acids. In germline, CDR1 is MNHEY, CDR2 SMNVEV (reference sequence). The repertoire was sequenced with immunoSEQ multiplex PCR; TCRdb's copy has only in-frame clones and lacks some. The table shows some 140,000 clones, with approximately 87% occurring only once. This chain joins TRBV27 and TRBJ2-7; a possible D gene is TRBD1 (5 bases). The sequenced sample consisted of PBMCs. The sequence was obtained from a man aged 18 to 30 in good health and CMV-seronegative. The CDR3 DNA sequence: TGTGCCAGCAGTCCCCTGACAGTAAGATACGAGCAGTACTTC. Translated, it gives CASSPLTVRYEQYF.